This T cell receptor beta chain was identified during a study of OX40 agonist ivuxolimab in advanced cancers. TCRdb's table, derived via immunoSEQ multiplex PCR, lists solely in-frame clones and lacks some. The sample has 70,000 to 95,000 clones; just over 85% are singletons. Germline CDR1 is SGHTA and CDR2 is FQGNSA. This CDR3 is 15 amino acids long. V shed 4 bases and J 5 bases; nucleotides not matched to a gene: 7. The receptor's source is an adult with an advanced solid tumor such as melanoma, head and neck, liver or kidney cancer. This specimen consisted of CD4+ or CD8+ T cells sorted from blood, obtained in a trial of the OX40 agonist ivuxolimab. The chain combines TRBV7-2 with TRBJ1-2; 10 nucleotides match TRBD1. DNA for the CDR3: TGTGCCAGCAGCTCGACGACAGGGGGCTCTTATGGCTACACCTTC. It codes for CASSSTTGGSYGYTF.